This entry lists 4 T cell receptor beta chains sequenced from one sample in a study of shared clonotypes between healthy human individuals. Sequenced by immunoSEQ multiplex PCR; TCRdb stores in-frame clones only, minus some. The table includes around 980,000 clones, 75% to 80% detected once. The sample comprised memory CD4+ T cells from PBMCs. This sample's subset: CD45RA-negative fraction. The source is a young man in good health. Some clones in this sample may be carry-over from other donors' samples.

The chain links TRBV15 to TRBJ1-4, with D uncertain. The CDR3 length is 11 residues. V lost 3 bases and J lost 7, with 3 bases in between. From germline, CDR1 is LNHNV and CDR2 YYDKDF (reference sequence). This CDR3 reads CATSRSEKLFF. Written as DNA, the CDR3 is TGTGCCACCAGCAGGAGTGAAAAACTGTTTTTT.

A word on this clone: Other DNA sequences in this specimen translate into the identical CDR3. The V call is TRBV10-3, the J call TRBJ2-3; D not certain. The germline V gene encodes CDR1 ENHRY and CDR2 SYGVKD. This CDR3 spans 12 amino acids. Trimming left V 0 bases short and J 5 bases short, with 3 bases between. This chain's CDR3 is CAISESGDTQYF. The DNA of the CDR3 is TGTGCCATCAGTGAGTCTGGAGATACGCAGTATTTT.

The chain is built from TRBV6-5 and TRBJ2-3, with TRBD2 as a possible D gene (6 bases). The CDR3 loop spans 14 amino acids. Trimming left V 6 bases short and J 3 bases short, with 13 bases between. CDR1 is MNHEY, CDR2 SVGAGI, per germline. CDR3 bases: TGTGCCAGCAGCTTCGGGGGACGGACAGATACGCAGTATTTT. Its translation is CASSFGGRTDTQYF.

The rearrangement uses TRBV7-2 and TRBJ2-5; 7 nucleotides line up with TRBD2. CDR3 length: 15 amino acids. Trimming removed 1 base from V and 1 base from J; junction bases left unmatched: 3. Germline CDR1 SGHTA, CDR2 FQGNSA. As DNA, the CDR3 is TGTGCCAGCAGCTTAGTACTAGCGCCCCAAGAGACCCAGTACTTC. It encodes CASSLVLAPQETQYF.